The rows below give T cell receptor beta chains drawn from one sample of a study of blood T cell repertoires in COVID-19. The method was immunoSEQ multiplex PCR; TCRdb's version includes in-frame clones alone and lacks a portion of them. The table lists around 160,000 clones, about 86% of them singletons. Sample: peripheral blood. Source of these receptors: a man aged 55 to 70 with acute or convalescent COVID-19. The CDR3 runs from the conserved cysteine through the conserved F or W. A D gene is named only where the DNA matches it firmly. Clone size is stated in some rows and not others, as once, few, many or a class when expanded.

d_gene: -; j_gene: TRBJ2-1; v_gene: TRBV2; abundance: -; CDR3nt: TGTGCCAGCAAGGAGCGTAGCTCCTACAATGAGCAGTTCTTC; CDR3aa: CASKERSSYNEQFF
d_gene: -; j_gene: TRBJ1-5; v_gene: TRBV6-1; abundance: -; CDR3nt: TGTGCCAGCAGTGAAACTTTCCCGGGGGGCAATCAGCCCCAGCATTTT; CDR3aa: CASSETFPGGNQPQHF
d_gene: -; j_gene: TRBJ2-1; v_gene: TRBV25-1; abundance: -; CDR3nt: TGTGCCAGCAGCCCAAAACTTCGGCAGGGATACAATGAGCAGTTCTTC; CDR3aa: CASSPKLRQGYNEQFF
d_gene: TRBD1; j_gene: TRBJ2-7; v_gene: TRBV25-1; abundance: -; CDR3nt: TGTGCCACCAACAGGGGATTTGGCGAGCAGTACTTC; CDR3aa: CATNRGFGEQYF
d_gene: -; j_gene: TRBJ1-4; v_gene: TRBV3-1/TRBV3-2; abundance: -; CDR3nt: TGTGCCAGCAGCCTTAAAGCGGAAAAACTGTTTTTT; CDR3aa: CASSLKAEKLFF
d_gene: -; j_gene: TRBJ2-7; v_gene: TRBV28; abundance: -; CDR3nt: TGTGCCAGCAGTTTATGGGACCCGGGACATAGCTCCTACGAGCAGTACTTC; CDR3aa: CASSLWDPGHSSYEQYF
d_gene: TRBD2; j_gene: TRBJ2-1; v_gene: TRBV7-8; abundance: -; CDR3nt: TGTGCCAGCAGCCGGGGACTAGTCGATGAGCAGTTCTTC; CDR3aa: CASSRGLVDEQFF
d_gene: -; j_gene: TRBJ1-5; v_gene: TRBV10-3; abundance: -; CDR3nt: TGTGCCATCAGTGACTCGGGATCTTATCAGCATTTT; CDR3aa: CAISDSGSYQHF
d_gene: TRBD1; j_gene: TRBJ1-2; v_gene: TRBV29-1; abundance: -; CDR3nt: TGCAGCGTTGAAAGACAGGGTTATGGCTACACCTTC; CDR3aa: CSVERQGYGYTF
d_gene: -; j_gene: TRBJ2-7; v_gene: TRBV18; abundance: -; CDR3nt: TGTGCCAGCTCACCTCCCAGCTCCTACGAGCAGTACTTC; CDR3aa: CASSPPSSYEQYF
d_gene: TRBD2; j_gene: TRBJ2-7; v_gene: TRBV5-1; abundance: -; CDR3nt: TGCGCCAGCAGCTTCTCCCCTGAAGGGAGGGACCAATACGAGCAGTACTTC; CDR3aa: CASSFSPEGRDQYEQYF
d_gene: TRBD2; j_gene: TRBJ2-7; v_gene: TRBV19; abundance: -; CDR3nt: TGTGCCAGTAGTCCACGACAGCGGGGCGTCTACGAGCAGTACTTC; CDR3aa: CASSPRQRGVYEQYF
d_gene: TRBD1; j_gene: TRBJ1-5; v_gene: TRBV19; abundance: -; CDR3nt: TGTGCCAGTAGTACGACAGGGAGTAATCAGCCCCAGCATTTT; CDR3aa: CASSTTGSNQPQHF
d_gene: -; j_gene: TRBJ1-1; v_gene: TRBV19; abundance: -; CDR3nt: TGTGCCAGTGGGCACGCGAACACTGAAGCTTTCTTT; CDR3aa: CASGHANTEAFF
d_gene: TRBD1; j_gene: TRBJ1-1; v_gene: TRBV7-2; abundance: -; CDR3nt: TGTGCCAACTCCAGGGGGTTTGGGAGCACTGAAGCTTTCTTT; CDR3aa: CANSRGFGSTEAFF
d_gene: TRBD2; j_gene: TRBJ2-7; v_gene: TRBV5-4; abundance: -; CDR3nt: TGTGCCAGCAGCCGCACTAGCGACTACGAGCAGTACTTC; CDR3aa: CASSRTSDYEQYF
d_gene: TRBD1; j_gene: TRBJ1-5; v_gene: TRBV2; abundance: -; CDR3nt: TGTGCCAGCGCCCGGGACAGTGATCAGCCCCAGCATTTT; CDR3aa: CASARDSDQPQHF
d_gene: -; j_gene: TRBJ1-1; v_gene: TRBV5-1; abundance: -; CDR3nt: TGCGCCAGCAGCCGGCGGAGTGAGACTGAAGCTTTCTTT; CDR3aa: CASSRRSETEAFF
d_gene: -; j_gene: TRBJ1-2; v_gene: TRBV27; abundance: few; CDR3nt: TGTGCCAGCAGTTTGGGGCCCCGCCACTATGGCTACACCTTC; CDR3aa: CASSLGPRHYGYTF
d_gene: -; j_gene: TRBJ1-5; v_gene: TRBV5-1; abundance: once; CDR3nt: TGCGCCAGCAGCTTGGCAGGGGCCGGGCAGCCCCAGCATTTT; CDR3aa: CASSLAGAGQPQHF
d_gene: -; j_gene: TRBJ2-7; v_gene: TRBV5-5; abundance: once; CDR3nt: TGTGCCAGCAGCCCGTCGGCAGGGGGGACTTCCTACGAGCAGTACTTC; CDR3aa: CASSPSAGGTSYEQYF
d_gene: TRBD1; j_gene: TRBJ2-1; v_gene: TRBV24-1; abundance: -; CDR3nt: TGTGCCACCAGCCAGGGGGCTCTCGATGAGCAGTTCTTC; CDR3aa: CATSQGALDEQFF
d_gene: -; j_gene: TRBJ2-1; v_gene: TRBV3-1/TRBV3-2; abundance: once; CDR3nt: TGTGCCAGCAGGCATAGCGGTAGCTCCTACAATGAGCAGTTCTTC; CDR3aa: CASRHSGSSYNEQFF
d_gene: -; j_gene: TRBJ2-2; v_gene: TRBV24-1; abundance: -; CDR3nt: TGTGCCACCAGTGAAATTACAGGGGGGGACACCGGGGAGCTGTTTTTT; CDR3aa: CATSEITGGDTGELFF
d_gene: TRBD2; j_gene: TRBJ2-7; v_gene: TRBV5-1; abundance: -; CDR3nt: TGCGCCAGCAGGAGAGGGTTCGAGCGGGGAGTATCCTACGAGCAGTACTTC; CDR3aa: CASRRGFERGVSYEQYF
d_gene: -; j_gene: TRBJ2-1; v_gene: TRBV6-5; abundance: -; CDR3nt: TGTGCCAGCAGTTTGACTCTGAGCTCCTACAATGAGCAGTTCTTC; CDR3aa: CASSLTLSSYNEQFF
d_gene: -; j_gene: TRBJ2-7; v_gene: TRBV30; abundance: -; CDR3nt: TGTGCCTGGAGTGGGACAGCTGCCTCCGGGCAGTACTTC; CDR3aa: CAWSGTAASGQYF
d_gene: -; j_gene: TRBJ2-5; v_gene: TRBV19; abundance: -; CDR3nt: TGTGCCAGTAGTTCCCAGCTGGGGGGTTGGCAGACCCAGTACTTC; CDR3aa: CASSSQLGGWQTQYF
d_gene: -; j_gene: TRBJ2-7; v_gene: TRBV7-3; abundance: -; CDR3nt: TGTGCCAGCAGCCATCCAGGGGAGGGGTCCTACGAGCAGTACTTC; CDR3aa: CASSHPGEGSYEQYF
d_gene: -; j_gene: TRBJ2-1; v_gene: TRBV9; abundance: many; CDR3nt: TGTGCCAGCAGCGTAGAAGGGGGTTCCTACAATGAGCAGTTCTTC; CDR3aa: CASSVEGGSYNEQFF
d_gene: -; j_gene: TRBJ1-6; v_gene: TRBV11-2; abundance: -; CDR3nt: TGTGCCAGCAGCCCACCAACGGGATCACCCCTCCACTTT; CDR3aa: CASSPPTGSPLHF
d_gene: -; j_gene: TRBJ1-5; v_gene: TRBV6-1; abundance: -; CDR3nt: TGTGCCAGCAGTGAAGGATGGGGAGGAATCCAGCATTTT; CDR3aa: CASSEGWGGIQHF
d_gene: TRBD1; j_gene: TRBJ1-2; v_gene: TRBV5-3; abundance: few; CDR3nt: TGTGCCAGAAGCCCTGGGACAGGGGAAATTTGGGCTGGCTACACCTTC; CDR3aa: CARSPGTGEIWAGYTF
d_gene: -; j_gene: TRBJ1-5; v_gene: TRBV28; abundance: few; CDR3nt: TGTGCCAGCAACGGTTCCCGGAGAACTTATAGCAATCAGCCCCAGCATTTT; CDR3aa: CASNGSRRTYSNQPQHF
d_gene: -; j_gene: TRBJ1-1; v_gene: TRBV30; abundance: once; CDR3nt: TGTGCCTGGCAGGGGAAAGGCACTGAAGCTTTCTTT; CDR3aa: CAWQGKGTEAFF
d_gene: TRBD1; j_gene: TRBJ2-7; v_gene: TRBV5-1; abundance: -; CDR3nt: TGCGCCAGCAGCTTGGGAGGGACAGGGAGCTACGAGCAGTACTTC; CDR3aa: CASSLGGTGSYEQYF
d_gene: TRBD2; j_gene: TRBJ2-7; v_gene: TRBV5-1; abundance: -; CDR3nt: TGCGCCAGCAGGGGGGGCGGGAGGTCCTACGAGCAGTACTTC; CDR3aa: CASRGGGRSYEQYF
d_gene: -; j_gene: TRBJ2-7; v_gene: TRBV9; abundance: -; CDR3nt: TGTGCCAGCTCACGGGGTTTTGACTACGAGCAGTACTTC; CDR3aa: CASSRGFDYEQYF
d_gene: TRBD1; j_gene: TRBJ1-1; v_gene: TRBV14; abundance: -; CDR3nt: TGTGCCAGCAGCCAGCTAGACAGGGGAGACACTGAAGCTTTCTTT; CDR3aa: CASSQLDRGDTEAFF
d_gene: TRBD1; j_gene: TRBJ1-6; v_gene: TRBV28; abundance: once; CDR3nt: TGTGCCAGCAGTCCCCCGGGGCAGGGGGCCTATAATTCACCCCTCCACTTT; CDR3aa: CASSPPGQGAYNSPLHF
d_gene: TRBD2; j_gene: TRBJ2-1; v_gene: TRBV10-3; abundance: -; CDR3nt: TGTGCCATCAGTCGCGGGGGAGGGAGTAATGAGCAGTTCTTC; CDR3aa: CAISRGGGSNEQFF
d_gene: TRBD2; j_gene: TRBJ2-5; v_gene: TRBV12-3/TRBV12-4; abundance: -; CDR3nt: TGTGCCAGCAGCCGGGGACTAGCCCAGCAGTACTTC; CDR3aa: CASSRGLAQQYF
d_gene: -; j_gene: TRBJ2-1; v_gene: TRBV11-2; abundance: -; CDR3nt: TGTGCCAGCAGCCCGGGCAGGGCCTACAATGAGCAGTTCTTC; CDR3aa: CASSPGRAYNEQFF
d_gene: -; j_gene: TRBJ1-6; v_gene: TRBV9; abundance: -; CDR3nt: TGTGCCAGCAGCGTATGGGACACCCCCCGAGCAGATTCACCCCTCCACTTT; CDR3aa: CASSVWDTPRADSPLHF
d_gene: -; j_gene: TRBJ2-7; v_gene: TRBV1; abundance: -; CDR3nt: TGCACCAGCAGCCAAGATCAGTTGGTAGCGGGGGTCTACGAGCAGTACTTC; CDR3aa: CTSSQDQLVAGVYEQYF
d_gene: TRBD1; j_gene: TRBJ1-2; v_gene: TRBV4-1; abundance: -; CDR3nt: TGCGCCAGCAGCCCGGACAGGGTGAACTATGGCTACACCTTC; CDR3aa: CASSPDRVNYGYTF
d_gene: -; j_gene: TRBJ2-7; v_gene: TRBV3-1/TRBV3-2; abundance: -; CDR3nt: TGTGCCAGCAGCCCCAAAACAGAAGGTCCCTCCGAGCAGTACTTC; CDR3aa: CASSPKTEGPSEQYF
d_gene: -; j_gene: TRBJ2-2; v_gene: TRBV6-5; abundance: -; CDR3nt: TGTGCCAGCAGTTACGGACACGGGGAGCTGTTTTTT; CDR3aa: CASSYGHGELFF
d_gene: TRBD2; j_gene: TRBJ2-7; v_gene: TRBV6-2/TRBV6-3; abundance: -; CDR3nt: TGTGCCAGCAGTTACGGGGGGGTCGGGACTCCGCAGTACTTC; CDR3aa: CASSYGGVGTPQYF
d_gene: -; j_gene: TRBJ2-1; v_gene: TRBV7-9; abundance: -; CDR3nt: TGTGCCAGCAGCCCGACAGAGTACAATGAGCAGTTCTTC; CDR3aa: CASSPTEYNEQFF
d_gene: TRBD1; j_gene: TRBJ2-5; v_gene: TRBV3-1/TRBV3-2; abundance: -; CDR3nt: TGTGCCAGCAGCCAAGGGATGGGTGGGACAGGGGTCCGAGAGACCCAGTACTTC; CDR3aa: CASSQGMGGTGVRETQYF
d_gene: TRBD2; j_gene: TRBJ2-1; v_gene: TRBV9; abundance: -; CDR3nt: TGTGCCAGCAGCGCCAGACTAGCGGGAGTCTACAATGAGCAGTTCTTC; CDR3aa: CASSARLAGVYNEQFF
d_gene: TRBD2; j_gene: TRBJ2-1; v_gene: TRBV7-7; abundance: -; CDR3nt: TGTGCCAGCAGCCCTGCGGGACTAGCGGAGGAGCAGTTCTTC; CDR3aa: CASSPAGLAEEQFF